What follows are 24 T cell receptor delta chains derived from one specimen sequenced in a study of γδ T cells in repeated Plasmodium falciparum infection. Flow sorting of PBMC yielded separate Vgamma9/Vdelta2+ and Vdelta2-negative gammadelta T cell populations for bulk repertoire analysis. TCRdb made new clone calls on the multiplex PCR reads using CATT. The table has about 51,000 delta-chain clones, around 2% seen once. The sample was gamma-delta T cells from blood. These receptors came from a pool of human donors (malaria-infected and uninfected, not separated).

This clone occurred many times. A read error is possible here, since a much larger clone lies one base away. The CDR3 DNA sequence: TGTGCCTTTAAAGAGCCTGGGGGCGACGATAAACTCATCTTT. This codes for CAFKEPGGDDKLIF. J is TRDJ1 and V is TRDV3, with TRDD3 matching 7 bases. The germline V gene encodes CDR1 TVYSNPD and CDR2 GDNSRS (reference sequence). With V trimmed by 1 base and J by 4 bases, 9 bases remained unmatched. The CDR3 runs 14 residues.

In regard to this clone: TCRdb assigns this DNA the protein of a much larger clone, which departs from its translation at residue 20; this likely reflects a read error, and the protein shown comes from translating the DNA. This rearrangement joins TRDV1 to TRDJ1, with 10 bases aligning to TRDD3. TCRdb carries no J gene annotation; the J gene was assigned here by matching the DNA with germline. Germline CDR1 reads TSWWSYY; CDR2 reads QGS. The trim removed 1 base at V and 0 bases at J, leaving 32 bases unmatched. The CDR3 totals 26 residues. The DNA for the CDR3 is TGTGCTCTTGGGGAACGAACGATTGTCCTACCGATGAGAGGGGGATACGCCGTTTTACACACCGATAAACTCATCTTT. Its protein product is CALGERTIVLPMRGGYAVLHTDKLIF.

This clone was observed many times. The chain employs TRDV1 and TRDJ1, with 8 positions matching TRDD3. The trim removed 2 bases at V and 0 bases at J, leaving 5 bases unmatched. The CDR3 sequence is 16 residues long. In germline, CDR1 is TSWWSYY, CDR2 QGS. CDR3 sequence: CALGEWGILYTDKLIF. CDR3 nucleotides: TGTGCTCTTGGGGAATGGGGGATTTTGTACACCGATAAACTCATCTTT.

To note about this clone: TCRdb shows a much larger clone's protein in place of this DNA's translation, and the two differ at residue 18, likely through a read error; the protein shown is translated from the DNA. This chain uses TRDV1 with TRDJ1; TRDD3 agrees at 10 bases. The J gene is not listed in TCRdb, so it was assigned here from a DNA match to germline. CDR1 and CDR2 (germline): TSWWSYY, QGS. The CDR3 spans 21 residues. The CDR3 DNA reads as TGTGCTCTTGGGGACCACTTCCTTATTCTTGGGGGATACCGGGGCACCGATAGACTCATCTTT. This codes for CALGDHFLILGGYRGTDRLIF.

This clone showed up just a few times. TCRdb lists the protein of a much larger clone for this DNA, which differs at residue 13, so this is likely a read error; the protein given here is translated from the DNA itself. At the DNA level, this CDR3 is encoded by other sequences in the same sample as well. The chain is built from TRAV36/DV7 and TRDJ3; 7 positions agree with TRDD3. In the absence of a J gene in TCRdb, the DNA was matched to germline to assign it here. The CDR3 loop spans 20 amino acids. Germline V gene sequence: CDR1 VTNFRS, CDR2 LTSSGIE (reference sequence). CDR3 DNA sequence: TGTGCTGTGGAGGTACTGGGGACGCCATTACGCTCCAGGGACACCCGACAGATGTTTTTC. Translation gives CAVEVLGTPLRSRDTRQMFF.

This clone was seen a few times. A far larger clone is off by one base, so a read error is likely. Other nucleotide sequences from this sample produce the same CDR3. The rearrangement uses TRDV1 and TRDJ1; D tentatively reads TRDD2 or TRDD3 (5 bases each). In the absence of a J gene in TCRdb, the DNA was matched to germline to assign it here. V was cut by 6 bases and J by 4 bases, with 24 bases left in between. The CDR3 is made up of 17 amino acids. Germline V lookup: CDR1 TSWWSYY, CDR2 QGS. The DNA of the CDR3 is TGTGCTCTTGGCGTCCCTACAAACCTAGGGGACCTCGATAAACTCATCTTT. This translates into CALGVPTNLGDLDKLIF.

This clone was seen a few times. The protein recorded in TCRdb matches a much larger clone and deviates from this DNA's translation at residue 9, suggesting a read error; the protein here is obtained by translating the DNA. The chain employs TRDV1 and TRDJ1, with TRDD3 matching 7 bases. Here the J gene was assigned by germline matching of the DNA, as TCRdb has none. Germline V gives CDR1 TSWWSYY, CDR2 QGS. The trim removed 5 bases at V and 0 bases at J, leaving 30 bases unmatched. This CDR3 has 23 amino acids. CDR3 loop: CALGLPSKPLFPHWGWYTDKLIF. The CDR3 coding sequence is TGTGCTCTTGGGCTACCCTCAAAACCCCTTTTCCCCCACTGGGGTTGGTACACCGATAAACTCATCTTT.

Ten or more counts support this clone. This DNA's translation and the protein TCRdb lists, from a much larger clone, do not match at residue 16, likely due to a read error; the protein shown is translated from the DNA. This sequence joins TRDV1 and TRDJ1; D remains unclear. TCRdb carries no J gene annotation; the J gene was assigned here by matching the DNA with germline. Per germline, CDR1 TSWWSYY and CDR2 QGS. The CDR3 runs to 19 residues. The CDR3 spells CALGVTFHVVLKSTDELIF. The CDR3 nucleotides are TGTGCTCTTGGGGTAACTTTCCACGTCGTACTGAAAAGTACCGATGAACTCATCTTT.

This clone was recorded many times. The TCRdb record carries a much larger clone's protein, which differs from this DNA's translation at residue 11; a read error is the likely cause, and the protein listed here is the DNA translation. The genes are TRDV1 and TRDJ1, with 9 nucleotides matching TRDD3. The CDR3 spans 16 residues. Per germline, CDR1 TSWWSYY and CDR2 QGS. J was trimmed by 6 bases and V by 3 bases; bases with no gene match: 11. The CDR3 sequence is CALGDLRTGGDYKLIF. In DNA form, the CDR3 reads TGTGCTCTTGGGGACCTCCGTACTGGGGGAGACTATAAACTCATCTTT.

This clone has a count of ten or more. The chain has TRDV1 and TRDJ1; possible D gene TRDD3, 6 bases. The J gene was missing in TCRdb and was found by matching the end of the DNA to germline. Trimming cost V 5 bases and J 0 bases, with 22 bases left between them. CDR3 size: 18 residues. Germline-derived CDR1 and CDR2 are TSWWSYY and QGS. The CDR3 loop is CALGTRGGFHTYTDKLIF. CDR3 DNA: TGTGCTCTTGGGACCCGTGGGGGGTTTCATACGTACACCGATAAACTCATCTTT.

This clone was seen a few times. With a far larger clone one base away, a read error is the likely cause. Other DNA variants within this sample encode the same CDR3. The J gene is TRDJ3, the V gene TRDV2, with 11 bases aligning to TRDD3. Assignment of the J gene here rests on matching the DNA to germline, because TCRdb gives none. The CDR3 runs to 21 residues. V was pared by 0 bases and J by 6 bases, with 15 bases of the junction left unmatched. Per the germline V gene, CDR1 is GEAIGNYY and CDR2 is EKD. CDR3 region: CACDTFLPYWGIEEDTRQMFF. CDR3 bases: TGTGCCTGTGACACCTTTCTTCCATACTGGGGGATAGAGGAGGACACCCGACAGATGTTTTTC.

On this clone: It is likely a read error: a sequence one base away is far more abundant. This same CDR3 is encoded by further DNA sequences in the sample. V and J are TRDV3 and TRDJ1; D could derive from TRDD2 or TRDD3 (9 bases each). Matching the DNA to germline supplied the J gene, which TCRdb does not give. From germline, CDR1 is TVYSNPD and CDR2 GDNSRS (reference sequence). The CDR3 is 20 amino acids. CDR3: CAFRILPTRGYGGYTDKLIF. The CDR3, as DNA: TGTGCCTTTAGAATCCTTCCTACGAGGGGATACGGGGGGTACACAGATAAACTCATCTTT.

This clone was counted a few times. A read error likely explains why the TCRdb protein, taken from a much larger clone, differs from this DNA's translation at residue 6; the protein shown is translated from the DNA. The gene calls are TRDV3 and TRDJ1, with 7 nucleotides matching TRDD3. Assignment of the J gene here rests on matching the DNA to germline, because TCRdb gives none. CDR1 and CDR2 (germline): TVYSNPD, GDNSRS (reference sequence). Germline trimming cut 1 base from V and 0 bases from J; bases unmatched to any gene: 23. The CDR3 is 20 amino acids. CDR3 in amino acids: CAFISTATVWGARNTDKLIF. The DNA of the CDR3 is TGTGCCTTTATATCTACCGCTACAGTCTGGGGGGCCAGGAACACCGATAAACTCATCTTT.

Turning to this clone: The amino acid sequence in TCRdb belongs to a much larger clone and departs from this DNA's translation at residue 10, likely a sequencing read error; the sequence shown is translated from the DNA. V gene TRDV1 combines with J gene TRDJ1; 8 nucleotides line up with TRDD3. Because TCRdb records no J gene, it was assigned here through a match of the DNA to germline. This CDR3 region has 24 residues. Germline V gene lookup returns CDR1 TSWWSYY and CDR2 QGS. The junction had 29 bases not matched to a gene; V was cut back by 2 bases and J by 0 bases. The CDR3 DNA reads TGTGCTCTTGGGGAAGACCTGTGTTCTCAGGGATACGCTTTCGGTAAAAAGTACACCGATAAACTCATCTTT. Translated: CALGEDLCSQGYAFGKKYTDKLIF.

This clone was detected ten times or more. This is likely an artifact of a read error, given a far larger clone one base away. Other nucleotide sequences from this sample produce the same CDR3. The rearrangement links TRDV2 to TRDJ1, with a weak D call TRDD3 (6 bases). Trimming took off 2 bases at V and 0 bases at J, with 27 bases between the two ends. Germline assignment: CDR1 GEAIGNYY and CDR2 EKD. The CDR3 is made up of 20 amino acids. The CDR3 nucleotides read TGTGCCTGTGACAGACTGCTAGGGGATTCGCTAGACCGACACACCGATAAACTCATCTTT. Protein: CACDRLLGDSLDRHTDKLIF.

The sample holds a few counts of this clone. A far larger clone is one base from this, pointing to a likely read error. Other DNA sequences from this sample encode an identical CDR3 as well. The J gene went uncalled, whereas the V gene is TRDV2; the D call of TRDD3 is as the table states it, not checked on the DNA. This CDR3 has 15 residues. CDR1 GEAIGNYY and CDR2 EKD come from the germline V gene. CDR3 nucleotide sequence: TGTGCCTGTGACACCGTTTCAATACTGGGGGATAAGCTCATCTTT. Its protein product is CACDTVSILGDKLIF.

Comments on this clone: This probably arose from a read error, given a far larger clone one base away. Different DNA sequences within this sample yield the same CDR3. The CDR3 protein is CALGAKWPLTYWGIWRPDKLIF. In DNA, the CDR3 is TGTGCTCTTGGGGCAAAATGGCCCTTGACATACTGGGGGATATGGAGACCCGATAAACTCATCTTT. This rearrangement joins TRDV1 to TRDJ1; 11 nucleotides align to TRDD3. Assignment of the J gene here rests on matching the DNA to germline, because TCRdb gives none. Trimming removed 4 bases from V and 3 bases from J; junction bases left unmatched: 25. The CDR3 covers 22 residues. CDR1 and CDR2 from the germline V gene are TSWWSYY and QGS.

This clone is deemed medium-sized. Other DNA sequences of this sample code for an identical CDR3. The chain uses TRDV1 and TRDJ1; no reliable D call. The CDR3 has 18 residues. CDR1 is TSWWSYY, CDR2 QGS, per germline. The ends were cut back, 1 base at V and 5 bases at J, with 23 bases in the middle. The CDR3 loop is CALGEPGPHNRDWDKLIF. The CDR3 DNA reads TGTGCTCTTGGGGAACCCGGTCCGCATAACCGAGATTGGGATAAACTCATCTTT.

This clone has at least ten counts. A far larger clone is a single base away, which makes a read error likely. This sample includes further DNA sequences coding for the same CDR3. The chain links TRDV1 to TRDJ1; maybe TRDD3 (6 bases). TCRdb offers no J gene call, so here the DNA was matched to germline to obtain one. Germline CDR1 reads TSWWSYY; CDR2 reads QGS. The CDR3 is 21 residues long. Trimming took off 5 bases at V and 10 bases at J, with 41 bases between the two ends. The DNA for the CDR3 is TGTGCTCTTGGGAGGTTTCTCTTAGGGCTGGGGATGCCCCACCAGCATATCGGACTCATCTTT. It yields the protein CALGRFLLGLGMPHQHIGLIF.

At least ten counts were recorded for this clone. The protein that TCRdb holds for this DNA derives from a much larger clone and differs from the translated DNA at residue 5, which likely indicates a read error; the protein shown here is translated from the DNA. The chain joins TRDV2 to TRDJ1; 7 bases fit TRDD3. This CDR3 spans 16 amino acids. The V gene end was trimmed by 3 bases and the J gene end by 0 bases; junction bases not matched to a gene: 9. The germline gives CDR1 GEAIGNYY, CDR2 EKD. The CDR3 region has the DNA TGTGCCTGTGACGCCGTGGGGGACGGGGACACCGATAAACTCATCTTT. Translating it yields CACDAVGDGDTDKLIF.

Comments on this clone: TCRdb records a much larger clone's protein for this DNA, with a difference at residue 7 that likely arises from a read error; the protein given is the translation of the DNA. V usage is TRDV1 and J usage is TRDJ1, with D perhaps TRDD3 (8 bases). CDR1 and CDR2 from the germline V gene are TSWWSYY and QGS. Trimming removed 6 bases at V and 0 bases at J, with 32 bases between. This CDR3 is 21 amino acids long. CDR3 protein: CALGFLSLSYWGLRYTDKLIF. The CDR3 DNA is TGTGCTCTTGGCTTCCTATCCCTGTCGTACTGGGGGCTCCGGTACACCGATAAACTCATCTTT.

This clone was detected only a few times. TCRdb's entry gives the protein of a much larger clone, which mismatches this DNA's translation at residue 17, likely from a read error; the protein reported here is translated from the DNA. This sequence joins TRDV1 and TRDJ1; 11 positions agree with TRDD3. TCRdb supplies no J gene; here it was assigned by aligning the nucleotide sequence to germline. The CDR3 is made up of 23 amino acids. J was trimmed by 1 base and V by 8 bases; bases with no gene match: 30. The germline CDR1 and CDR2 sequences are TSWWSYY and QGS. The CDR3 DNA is TGTGCTCTTAGCTTCCTATTATTTCCATCGGTACTGGGGGATATCAACTGCACCGATAAACTCATCTTT. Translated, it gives CALSFLLFPSVLGDINCTDKLIF.

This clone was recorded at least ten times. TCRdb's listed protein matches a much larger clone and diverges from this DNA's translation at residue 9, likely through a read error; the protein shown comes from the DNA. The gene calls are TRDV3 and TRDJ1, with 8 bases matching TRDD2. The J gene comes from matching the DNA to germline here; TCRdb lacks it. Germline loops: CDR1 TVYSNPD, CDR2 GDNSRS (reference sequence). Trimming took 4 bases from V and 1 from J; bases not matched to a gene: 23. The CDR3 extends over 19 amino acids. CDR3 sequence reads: CACYLPTGVPRACTDKLIF. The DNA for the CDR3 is TGTGCCTGCTATCTTCCTACGGGGGTACCCCGAGCCTGCACCGATAAACTCATCTTT.

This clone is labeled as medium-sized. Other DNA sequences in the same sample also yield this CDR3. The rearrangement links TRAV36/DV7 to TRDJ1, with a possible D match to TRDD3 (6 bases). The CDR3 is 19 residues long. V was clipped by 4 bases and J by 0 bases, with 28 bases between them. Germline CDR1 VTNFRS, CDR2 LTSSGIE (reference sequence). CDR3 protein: CAVLALRWGSPTYTDKLIF. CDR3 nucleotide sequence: TGTGCTGTGCTTGCCTTACGATGGGGATCGCCGACCTACACCGATAAACTCATCTTT.